The 23 T cell receptor beta chains in this list originate from one sample, sequenced in a study of blood T cell repertoires in COVID-19. This table comes from immunoSEQ multiplex PCR, and its TCRdb copy is limited to in-frame clones, with some not included. The sample contains roughly 160,000 clones, less than 90% of which appear only once. Sequenced: peripheral blood. These receptors came from a man between 60 and 70 years old with acute or convalescent COVID-19.

About this clone itself: Other nucleotide sequences in the sample specify the same CDR3. This rearrangement joins TRBV12-3 or TRBV12-4 to TRBJ1-6, with 9 bases lining up with TRBD1. V dropped 8 bases and J dropped 6; count of bases not matched to a gene: 2. CDR3 length: 13 residues. The CDR3: CASSGQGNSPLHF. The CDR3 coding sequence is TGTGCCAGCTCGGGACAGGGTAATTCACCCCTCCACTTT.

The chain couples TRBV7-8 to TRBJ1-6, with a tentative D call TRBD1 (6 bases). V lost 4 bases and J 4 bases, leaving 14 bases between the germline ends. This CDR3 is 16 amino acids long. Looked up from germline, CDR1 is SGHVS and CDR2 is FQNEAQ. CDR3 loop: CASSSKGGGYNSPLHF. The CDR3, as DNA: TGTGCCAGCAGCTCTAAAGGGGGTGGTTATAATTCACCCCTCCACTTT.

The J gene is TRBJ1-2, the V gene TRBV14; unclear D gene. The CDR3 length is 13 residues. V was shortened by 3 bases and J by 4 bases, with 9 bases between the two germline ends. The germline CDR1 and CDR2 sequences are SGHDN and FVKESK. The CDR3 loop is CASSQPGGYGYTF. CDR3 sequence (DNA): TGTGCCAGCAGCCAGCCGGGAGGCTATGGCTACACCTTC.

The V call is TRBV2, the J call TRBJ1-5; no reliable D call. This CDR3 has 13 amino acids. Germline V lookup: CDR1 SNHLY, CDR2 FYNNEI. V lost 6 bases to trimming and J lost 2 bases, with 8 bases between them. CDR3 in DNA: TGTGCCAGCAGCCAATGGCGCAATCAGCCCCAGCATTTT. Its translation is CASSQWRNQPQHF.

This clone has just a few counts. The CDR3 sequence is CASGSGQGALSPLHF. The CDR3 bases are TGTGCTAGTGGTTCCGGACAGGGGGCTCTTTCACCCCTCCACTTT. The chain carries TRBV12-5 and TRBJ1-6; 11 nucleotides line up with TRBD1. The germline V gene has CDR1 LGHNT and CDR2 FRNRAP. V was pared by 4 bases and J by 9 bases, with 5 bases of the junction left unmatched. The CDR3 length is 15 residues. Variable domain in full (rest from reference TRBV12-5 and TRBJ1-6): DARVTQTPRHKVTEMGQEVTMRCQPILGHNTVFWYRQTMMQGLELLAYFRNRAPLDDSGMPKDRFSAEMPDATLATLKIQPSEPRDSAVYFCASGSGQGALSPLHFGNGTRLTVT.

The V gene is TRBV5-5, the J gene TRBJ1-4; 7 nucleotides agree with TRBD1. Trimming took 0 bases from V and 7 from J; bases not matched to a gene: 6. Germline loops: CDR1 SGHKS, CDR2 YYEKEE (reference sequence). This CDR3 is built from 15 residues. CDR3 sequence reads: CASSLEGGRGEKLFF. In DNA form, the CDR3 reads TGTGCCAGCAGCTTGGAAGGGGGCAGGGGTGAAAAACTGTTTTTT.

DNA for the CDR3: TGTGCCAGCAAGGGGATTAGTGGCTACACCTTC. It yields the protein CASKGISGYTF. The rearrangement joins TRBV6-5 to TRBJ1-2; a weak D match, TRBD1 (5 bases). Germline lookup yields CDR1 MNHEY and CDR2 SVGAGI. CDR3 length: 11 amino acids. V was trimmed by 7 bases and J by 7 bases, leaving 10 bases between them.

This chain uses TRBV12-3 or TRBV12-4 with TRBJ2-2; D is possibly TRBD1 (6 bases). This CDR3 is built from 13 residues. V lost 7 bases to trimming and J lost 4 bases, with 10 bases between them. CDR3 protein: CASTLGGTGELFF. DNA for the CDR3: TGTGCCAGCACCCTAGGGGGCACCGGGGAGCTGTTTTTT.

The DNA of the CDR3 is TGTGCCAGTAGTATAGTAGTACGGGACAGCAACTATGGCTACACCTTC. It translates to CASSIVVRDSNYGYTF. This chain links TRBV19 with TRBJ1-2, with 7 bases aligning to TRBD1. The CDR3 is made up of 16 amino acids. V dropped 1 base and J dropped 2; count of bases not matched to a gene: 7. Germline CDR1 and CDR2: LNHDA and SQIVND (reference sequence).

The rearrangement joins TRBV24-1 to TRBJ2-6, with TRBD1 identical over 11 bases. V was pared by 5 bases and J by 0 bases, with 5 bases of the junction left unmatched. Per the germline V gene, CDR1 is KGHDR and CDR2 is SFDVKD. This CDR3 is built from 18 residues. CDR3 in DNA: TGTGCCACCAGTGGGACAGGGGGCGCAGGCTCTGGGGCCAACGTCCTGACTTTC. It encodes CATSGTGGAGSGANVLTF.

Only one count was recorded for this clone. The chain is built from TRBV11-2 and TRBJ2-1, with D possibly being TRBD2 (7 bases). This CDR3 contains 17 residues. Germline CDR1 and CDR2: SGHAT and FQNNGV. V was clipped by 6 bases and J by 6 bases, with 24 bases between them. The CDR3 spells CASSLLAAGGGPNEQFF. The CDR3 DNA reads TGTGCCAGCAGTCTTTTGGCCGCGGGCGGGGGCCCCAATGAGCAGTTCTTC.

The chain couples TRBV14 to TRBJ2-4; TRBD1 agrees at 7 bases. CDR1 and CDR2 from the germline V gene are SGHDN and FVKESK. The CDR3 spans 15 residues. V lost 3 bases, J lost 3 bases, and 5 bases stayed unmatched. In nucleotides, the CDR3 is TGTGCCAGCAGCCAGAGGGGGCCGGACAAAAACATTCAGTACTTC. It translates to CASSQRGPDKNIQYF.

The gene calls are TRBV6-5 and TRBJ2-6; the D gene is possibly TRBD1 (5 bases). V was pared by 0 bases and J by 2 bases, with 8 bases between. CDR1 is MNHEY, CDR2 SVGAGI, per germline. The CDR3 sequence is 16 residues long. The CDR3 DNA is TGTGCCAGCAGTTACTCGAAAGGGGCTGGGGCCAACGTCCTGACTTTC. Amino acid sequence: CASSYSKGAGANVLTF.

This chain joins TRBV27 and TRBJ2-7, with D perhaps matching TRBD1 (8 bases). This CDR3 has 16 amino acids. V was cut by 4 bases and J by 7 bases, with 23 bases left in between. Germline V gene data show CDR1 as MNHEY and CDR2 as SMNVEV (reference sequence). The CDR3 nucleotides are TGTGCCAGCAGTTCGCGGGGGAGACAGGGGTATGGGGAGCAGTACTTC. Protein: CASSSRGRQGYGEQYF.

The V and J genes are TRBV3-1 (or the pseudogene TRBV3-2) and TRBJ1-2, with 8 nucleotides matching TRBD1. The CDR3 has 17 residues. Germline loops: CDR1 LGHDT, CDR2 YNNKEL (reference sequence). V dropped 1 base and J dropped 4; count of bases not matched to a gene: 11. The CDR3 DNA is TGTGCCAGCAGCCAAGGGCAGGGGGCGCGACTAGGCTATGGCTACACCTTC. It is translated as CASSQGQGARLGYGYTF.

A single count supports this clone. V usage is TRBV19 and J usage is TRBJ1-2; 10 nucleotides agree with TRBD1. The germline V gene has CDR1 LNHDA and CDR2 SQIVND (reference sequence). Trimming removed 5 bases from V and 5 bases from J; junction bases left unmatched: 8. This CDR3 contains 15 residues. The CDR3: CASSFPGQGPYGYTF. Here the CDR3 DNA reads TGTGCCAGTAGTTTTCCGGGACAGGGGCCATATGGCTACACCTTC.

The chain is built from TRBV30 and TRBJ1-5; the match to TRBD1 covers 8 bases. The CDR3 length is 18 residues. CDR1 and CDR2 from the germline V gene are GTSNPN and SVGIG (reference sequence). Germline trimming cut 3 bases from V and 4 bases from J; bases unmatched to any gene: 17. The CDR3 reads CAWSATLPGQGNNQPQHF. Written as DNA, the CDR3 is TGTGCCTGGAGCGCCACCCTACCTGGACAGGGCAATAATCAGCCCCAGCATTTT.

The V gene is TRBV9, the J gene TRBJ1-2, with 11 bases aligning to TRBD1. V was clipped by 0 bases and J by 7 bases; unmatched bases: 5. CDR1 is SGDLS and CDR2 is YYNGEE in the germline V gene. This CDR3 comprises 15 residues. This CDR3 is CASSVGGQGVGGYTF. The CDR3 DNA sequence: TGTGCCAGCAGCGTAGGGGGACAGGGGGTCGGTGGCTACACCTTC.

The chain carries TRBV5-1 and TRBJ1-1; TRBD1 matches at 8 bases. CDR1 is SGHRS, CDR2 YFSETQ, per germline. V lost 1 base, J lost 4 bases, and 3 bases stayed unmatched. This CDR3 spans 14 amino acids. In DNA form, the CDR3 reads TGCGCCAGCAGCTTGACAGGGGGGAGCACTGAAGCTTTCTTT. Protein product: CASSLTGGSTEAFF.

This chain joins TRBV7-9 and TRBJ1-2; 7 bases align to TRBD1. J lost 4 bases, V lost 4 bases, and 6 bases had no gene match. The CDR3 is 14 residues long. CDR1 SEHNR and CDR2 FQNEAQ come from the germline V gene (reference sequence). For the CDR3, the DNA is TGTGCCAGCAGCTCCAATCAGGGGGGCTATGGCTACACCTTC. Its protein is CASSSNQGGYGYTF.

V usage is TRBV5-1 and J usage is TRBJ1-2, with D perhaps TRBD1 (6 bases). This CDR3 is built from 15 residues. V was cut by 5 bases and J by 0 bases, with 14 bases left in between. Per the germline V gene, CDR1 is SGHRS and CDR2 is YFSETQ. CDR3 nucleotides: TGCGCCAGCAGTTCCGGGACACATACTAACTATGGCTACACCTTC. It codes for CASSSGTHTNYGYTF.

The chain has TRBV7-3 and TRBJ1-2, with 8 bases lining up with TRBD1. This CDR3 is built from 14 residues. Germline loops: CDR1 SGHTA, CDR2 FQGTGA. V shed 5 bases and J 10 bases; nucleotides not matched to a gene: 12. In DNA form, the CDR3 reads TGTGCCAGCAGCCCCACAGGACAGGGCTACGACTACACCTTC. This sequence encodes CASSPTGQGYDYTF.

The rearrangement joins TRBV28 to TRBJ1-2, with TRBD1 as a possible D gene (6 bases). The CDR3 length is 13 residues. V shed 4 bases and J shed 7 bases, with 13 bases lying between them. Germline CDR1 reads MDHEN; CDR2 reads SYDVKM. The CDR3 DNA follows: TGTGCCAGCAGTTCCCCACAGGGACGTGGCTACACCTTC. Protein product: CASSSPQGRGYTF.